The 25 T cell receptor beta chains below come from one sample, sequenced in a study of control samples from healthy donors and cancer patients. The assay was immunoSEQ multiplex PCR, and TCRdb's table has in-frame clones only and misses some. The repertoire consists of 170,000 or so clones, with nearly 90% occurring once and the leading ten covering roughly 1.5%. The sequencing sample was made of blood. The source is a woman in her 50s in good health.

As for this clone: The junction differs from germline at one of its ends, possibly a read error. The chain carries TRBV4-1 and TRBJ2-7, with 15 bases identical to TRBD2. The CDR3 covers 15 residues. Germline assignment: CDR1 MGHRA and CDR2 YSYEKL. In nucleotides, the CDR3 is TGCGCCAGCAGCCAAGGGGGGGGACTAGCGGGAGGTGTTCAGTTC. This gives the protein CASSQGGGLAGGVQF.

The chain recombines TRBV6-4 with TRBJ1-1, with D tentatively TRBD1 (5 bases). The CDR3 sequence is 13 residues long. V was cut by 8 bases and J by 5 bases, with 15 bases left in between. The germline V gene has CDR1 MRHNA and CDR2 SNTAGT. As DNA, the CDR3 is TGTGCCAGCGCCAGGGTCCCGGGTACTGAAGCTTTCTTT. Translated: CASARVPGTEAFF.

The V call is TRBV9, the J call TRBJ2-3; D not resolved. Germline loops: CDR1 SGDLS, CDR2 YYNGEE. There are 12 residues in the CDR3. Trimming left V 7 bases short and J 2 bases short, with 8 bases between. The CDR3 here is CASASHTDTQYF. The CDR3 DNA reads TGTGCCAGCGCTTCCCACACAGATACGCAGTATTTT.

The chain has TRBV11-2 and TRBJ2-5; D not certain. Trimming removed 2 bases from V and 3 bases from J, with 4 bases in between. The CDR3 length is 12 residues. The germline gives CDR1 SGHAT, CDR2 FQNNGV. CDR3 region: CASSLPKETQYF. The CDR3 DNA is TGTGCCAGCAGCTTACCCAAAGAGACCCAGTACTTC.

The chain joins TRBV30 to TRBJ2-6; D ambiguous. Germline assignment: CDR1 GTSNPN and CDR2 SVGIG (reference sequence). The ends were cut back, 7 bases at V and 0 bases at J, with 4 bases in the middle. The CDR3 has 12 residues. CDR3 region: CAFSSGANVLTF. The CDR3 coding sequence is TGTGCCTTCAGCTCTGGGGCCAACGTCCTGACTTTC.

Notes on this clone: At one of its ends the junction is not consistent with the germline gene, which may arise from a read error. The same CDR3 is also encoded by other DNA sequences in this sample. V usage is TRBV7-9 and J usage is TRBJ1-5; perhaps TRBD1 as D (6 bases). This CDR3 is built from 13 residues. The germline V gene has CDR1 SEHNR and CDR2 FQNEAQ (reference sequence). CDR3 amino acids: CASQRTADQPQHF. CDR3 DNA sequence: TGTGCCAGCCAAAGGACAGCCGATCAACCCCAGCATTTT.

This chain links TRBV5-6 with TRBJ2-7; weak D call: TRBD1 (5 bases). Germline V gives CDR1 SGHDT, CDR2 YYEEEE. The CDR3 loop spans 15 amino acids. V gave up 4 bases and J gave up 0 bases, with 14 bases separating them. CDR3 coding DNA: TGTGCCAGCAGCCCGACACAGGTTAACTCCTACGAGCAGTACTTC. It specifies CASSPTQVNSYEQYF.

This clone turned up a few times. The chain combines TRBV5-4 with TRBJ2-2; tentative D call: TRBD1 (5 bases). In germline, CDR1 is SGHNT, CDR2 YYREEE (reference sequence). Trimming took 1 base from V and 7 from J, leaving 8 bases between them. The CDR3 consists of 13 residues. CDR3 coding DNA: TGTGCCAGCAGCTTGCAGGGAAGCGGGGAGCTGTTTTTT. Its translation is CASSLQGSGELFF.

The rearrangement uses TRBV15 and TRBJ1-5; 8 bases agree with TRBD1. The CDR3 contains 15 residues. Trimming cost V 1 base and J 6 bases; bases outside gene matches: 5. Germline V lookup: CDR1 LNHNV, CDR2 YYDKDF (reference sequence). In DNA, the CDR3 is TGTGCCACCAGCAGAGTACAGGGGGTAGGTCAGCCCCAGCATTTT. It yields the protein CATSRVQGVGQPQHF.

CDR3 nucleotides: TGCAGTGCTAGTCCCCCACTATCACCACGATATGGCTACACCTTC. This gives the protein CSASPPLSPRYGYTF. This chain connects TRBV20-1 to TRBJ1-2; D is ambiguous. The CDR3 is 15 residues long. Germline V CDR1 and CDR2: DFQATT, SNEGSKA (reference sequence). V lost 3 bases and J lost 5, with 19 bases in between.

This clone was seen only once. The chain recombines TRBV7-6 with TRBJ1-1, with D possibly being TRBD1 (6 bases). V was pared by 4 bases and J by 1 base, with 13 bases between. Germline CDR1 and CDR2: SGHVS and FNYEAQ. The CDR3 consists of 15 residues. CDR3: CASSSTGPRNTEAFF. The CDR3 coding sequence is TGTGCCAGCAGCTCAACAGGGCCCAGGAACACTGAAGCTTTCTTT.

The gene calls are TRBV7-3 and TRBJ2-7; possibly TRBD1 for D (6 bases). V lost 1 base and J 2 bases, leaving 12 bases between the germline ends. This CDR3 is 15 amino acids long. Germline V gene lookup returns CDR1 SGHTA and CDR2 FQGTGA. This CDR3 is CASSLMAGAAYEQYF. CDR3 nucleotides: TGTGCCAGCAGCTTAATGGCAGGGGCAGCCTACGAGCAGTACTTC.

The chain carries TRBV4-1 and TRBJ2-7; 7 bases line up with TRBD2. V was clipped by 3 bases and J by 0 bases; unmatched bases: 8. Per the germline V gene, CDR1 is MGHRA and CDR2 is YSYEKL. The CDR3 sequence is 16 residues long. The CDR3 loop reads CASSQGGDLNSYEQYF. CDR3 DNA: TGCGCCAGCAGCCAGGGGGGGGACTTAAACTCCTACGAGCAGTACTTC.

The chain recombines TRBV5-4 with TRBJ2-1; 13 bases are a match to TRBD2. Germline V gene lookup returns CDR1 SGHNT and CDR2 YYREEE (reference sequence). Losses at the gene ends were 0 bases for V and 4 bases for J; bases not matched to a gene: 7. The CDR3 is made up of 18 amino acids. The CDR3: CASSLGLAGGISYNEQFF. As DNA, the CDR3 is TGTGCCAGCAGCTTGGGACTAGCGGGGGGTATATCATACAATGAGCAGTTCTTC.

This chain joins TRBV6-2 or TRBV6-3 and TRBJ2-3, with 7 bases that match TRBD2. V dropped 6 bases and J dropped 1; count of bases not matched to a gene: 7. Germline V gene sequence: CDR1 MNHEY, CDR2 SVGEGT. The CDR3 runs to 15 residues. CDR3 DNA sequence: TGTGCCAGCAGCCTTCAGCGGGGTCGCACAGATACGCAGTATTTT. This codes for CASSLQRGRTDTQYF.

This rearrangement joins TRBV5-4 to TRBJ2-3, with D perhaps given as TRBD1 or TRBD2 (5 bases each). The ends were cut back, 0 bases at V and 3 bases at J, with 20 bases in the middle. The CDR3 length is 18 residues. Germline assignment: CDR1 SGHNT and CDR2 YYREEE (reference sequence). The CDR3 region is CASSLGGGTLTITDTQYF. The CDR3 nucleotides are TGTGCCAGCAGCTTGGGTGGGGGAACTTTGACGATAACAGATACGCAGTATTTT.

The rearrangement links TRBV5-4 to TRBJ1-1; 9 nucleotides align to TRBD1. Trimming at V came to 2 bases and at J to 5 bases, leaving 4 bases not matched to a gene. Germline values: CDR1 SGHNT, CDR2 YYREEE (reference sequence). The CDR3 has 14 amino acids. The CDR3 reads CASSLQGALTEAFF. The CDR3 DNA is TGTGCCAGCAGCTTACAGGGGGCGCTTACTGAAGCTTTCTTT.

This rearrangement joins TRBV7-3 to TRBJ2-5; the match to TRBD2 covers 8 bases. Germline V gene sequence: CDR1 SGHTA, CDR2 FQGTGA. This CDR3 is 15 amino acids long. V trimming: 0 bases; J trimming: 3 bases; junction bases outside the gene matches: 3. The CDR3 region has the DNA TGTGCCAGCAGCTTAACTAGCGGGGAAAAAGAGACCCAGTACTTC. Its translation is CASSLTSGEKETQYF.

This clone was counted a single time. The CDR3 here is CASRTSSEAFF. DNA of the CDR3: TGTGCCAGCAGGACGTCTTCTGAAGCTTTCTTT. The V and J genes are TRBV6-5 and TRBJ1-1; D remains unclear. Trimming left V 6 bases short and J 6 bases short, with 8 bases between. Germline CDR1 is MNHEY and CDR2 is SVGAGI. This CDR3 has 11 residues.

The V call is TRBV20-1, the J call TRBJ2-1; D perhaps matches TRBD2 (6 bases). The CDR3 contains 10 residues. The V end lost 3 bases, the J end lost 10 bases, and 7 bases lay between the germline ends. Germline assignment: CDR1 DFQATT and CDR2 SNEGSKA (reference sequence). The CDR3 loop reads CSASSGEQFF. The CDR3 DNA reads as TGCAGTGCTAGTAGCGGCGAGCAGTTCTTC.

This clone has a handful of counts. J is TRBJ1-1 and V is TRBV28, with 11 bases identical to TRBD1. This CDR3 comprises 18 residues. V was clipped by 7 bases and J by 0 bases; unmatched bases: 13. The germline V gene encodes CDR1 MDHEN and CDR2 SYDVKM. CDR3 loop: CASIRLRDRGFLNTEAFF. The CDR3 DNA sequence: TGTGCCAGCATTCGACTCCGGGACAGGGGGTTTCTGAACACTGAAGCTTTCTTT.

The V gene is TRBV5-1, the J gene TRBJ1-2; no firm D call. This CDR3 spans 13 amino acids. V lost 4 bases to trimming and J lost 3 bases, with 10 bases between them. Germline V CDR1 and CDR2: SGHRS, YFSETQ. Written as DNA, the CDR3 is TGCGCCAGCAGCGACCGGACGGACTATGGCTACACCTTC. Its protein product is CASSDRTDYGYTF.

The V gene is TRBV5-6, the J gene TRBJ2-5; D possibly corresponds to TRBD2 (7 bases). The CDR3 runs 15 residues. Looked up from germline, CDR1 is SGHDT and CDR2 is YYEEEE. With 1 base removed from V and 5 bases from J, the gap between germline ends came to 15 bases. In nucleotides, the CDR3 is TGTGCCAGCAGCTTGAGGGGGGGGGCTCGGGAGACCCAGTACTTC. This gives the protein CASSLRGGARETQYF.

The chain employs TRBV9 and TRBJ2-7, with 8 bases aligning to TRBD1. The CDR3 is 13 residues long. The ends lost 5 bases at V and 6 bases at J; junction bases unmatched: 7. CDR1 and CDR2 (germline): SGDLS, YYNGEE. The CDR3 nucleotides are TGTGCCAGCAGTCGCGACAGGGGATCCGAGCAGTACTTC. It yields the protein CASSRDRGSEQYF.

The chain has TRBV7-2 and TRBJ2-3, with 7 bases matching TRBD2. The CDR3 totals 16 residues. Germline CDR1 reads SGHTA; CDR2 reads FQGNSA. J gave up 4 bases and V 3 bases, and 10 bases lay outside the gene matches. The DNA of the CDR3 is TGTGCCAGCAGCTTTACCCCCCCGGGGGGACCAGATACGCAGTATTTT. Translated, it gives CASSFTPPGGPDTQYF.